This TCR beta chain came from a study of tumor-infiltrating lymphocytes in localized non-small cell lung cancer. Study context: Some samples were collected after neoadjuvant chemotherapy; smokers, never-smokers and several histologies were included. Study-wide points: Tumors had more T cell infiltration than uninvolved lung, per TCRbeta sequencing and CD3 counts. Technical variation could not be separated from intratumor heterogeneity here.

The ends were cut back, 6 bases at V and 3 bases at J, with 12 bases in the middle. Germline V gene sequence: CDR1 SNHLY, CDR2 FYNNEI. CDR3 size: 15 residues. The data were produced by immunoSEQ multiplex PCR, yet TCRdb's version contains in-frame clones alone and is incomplete. The sample has some 29,000 clones; approximately 85% are singletons. This clone was picked up one time. The antigen is unknown. This clonotype originated in a human donor with non-small cell lung cancer. Sequences were obtained from lung tumor tissue. The chain is built from TRBV2 and TRBJ2-6; weak D call: TRBD1 (6 bases). The CDR3 DNA reads TGTGCCAGCAGCGGCGCAGGGGTTGGGGCCAACGTCCTGACTTTC. Its translation: CASSGAGVGANVLTF.